The 3 T cell receptor beta chains below come from one sample, sequenced in a study of blood T cell repertoires in COVID-19. TCRdb's copy holds only in-frame clones and misses some; the assay was immunoSEQ multiplex PCR. This sample has around 100,000 clones; roughly 84% occur once, and the top ten carry nearly 0.85%. The sequencing input was peripheral blood. The receptor set was obtained from an older woman with acute or convalescent COVID-19.

The table lists this clone with a few counts. V is TRBV5-1 and J is TRBJ2-2; 9 nucleotides agree with TRBD2. The J segment lost 0 bases and the V segment lost 5 bases, leaving 5 bases of the junction unmatched. Germline values: CDR1 SGHRS, CDR2 YFSETQ. The CDR3 totals 16 residues. In DNA, the CDR3 is TGCGCCAGCAGATCTAGCGGGGACCCGAACACCGGGGAGCTGTTTTTT. This gives the protein CASRSSGDPNTGELFF.

The V and J genes are TRBV7-3 and TRBJ1-1; TRBD1 might be the D (6 bases). This CDR3 is built from 13 residues. V was cut by 5 bases and J by 1 base, with 8 bases left in between. Germline V lookup: CDR1 SGHTA, CDR2 FQGTGA. The CDR3 here is CASSRDTNTEAFF. CDR3 nucleotide sequence: TGTGCCAGCAGCCGGGACACGAACACTGAAGCTTTCTTT.

V usage is TRBV2 and J usage is TRBJ2-7; 15 bases line up with TRBD2. The germline V gene has CDR1 SNHLY and CDR2 FYNNEI. With 7 bases clipped from V and 0 bases from J, the junction kept 4 bases outside the gene matches. The length of the CDR3 is 16 residues. CDR3 DNA sequence: TGTGCCAGCACCCCGGGACTAGCGGGGGGCTCCTACGAGCAGTACTTC. It translates to CASTPGLAGGSYEQYF.